This TCR beta chain originates from a study of T-cell memory formation after mild COVID-19. Note on this clonotype: Its antigen is undetermined.

TCRdb itself ran the 5' RACE reads through MiXCR, one entry per CDR3 protein. The sample yields fewer than 300,000 distinct CDR3 sequences, 16% seen once. This CDR3 region has 16 residues. The trim removed 5 bases at V and 5 bases at J, leaving 10 bases unmatched. The germline V gene encodes CDR1 SGHVS and CDR2 FQNEAQ. Points from the study as a whole: Prior to infection, memory already included some responding clones, suggesting cross-reactive memory joined. Clones contracting day 15 to 85 were balanced CD4/CD8; later expanders leaned CD4+. CD4+ contracting clones lay mainly in CM and EM, CD8+ ones in EMRA.

Input material: PBMCs or a T cell subset sorted from them (not recorded which). The chain has TRBV7-8 and TRBJ2-5; 11 positions match TRBD2. The TCR sequence derives from a man aged 18 to 30 who had mild COVID-19 (a few samples of this study predate the infection). Cell type and time point are not known. The CDR3 loop reads CASSPRSGGARETQYF. CDR3 in DNA: TGTGCCAGCAGCCCTCGTAGCGGGGGGGCCCGGGAGACCCAGTACTTC.